This note documents a single T cell receptor (beta chain) sequence. The CDR3 sequence is 12 residues long. The germline V and J ends were trimmed by 4 bases and 4 bases, with 4 bases remaining between them. Germline V gene lookup returns CDR1 LGHDT and CDR2 YNNKEL (reference sequence). This entry is derived from a study of blood T cell repertoires in COVID-19. About the research overall: Acute-phase and convalescent COVID-19 samples originated in the United States, Italy and Spain. T cells, B-cell-depleted T cells, or PBMCs provided the cDNA or gDNA that served as material.

Source study methods: Researchers report that nucleated cell counts were estimated from reference gene primer amplification. Repertoires were generated with immunoSEQ multiplex PCR, while TCRdb's copy carries only in-frame clones and drops some. The DNA was the basis for D and trimming; V, J and clone size are from that table. This table has around 150,000 clones, under 80% appearing once. This chain connects TRBV3-1 (or the pseudogene TRBV3-2) to TRBJ2-2; no definite D call. The sample taken for sequencing was peripheral blood. This clonotype was sampled from a man in his 60s with acute or convalescent COVID-19. CDR3 in amino acids: CASSLLTGELFF. The CDR3 region has the DNA TGTGCCAGCAGCCTCCTCACCGGGGAGCTGTTTTTT.